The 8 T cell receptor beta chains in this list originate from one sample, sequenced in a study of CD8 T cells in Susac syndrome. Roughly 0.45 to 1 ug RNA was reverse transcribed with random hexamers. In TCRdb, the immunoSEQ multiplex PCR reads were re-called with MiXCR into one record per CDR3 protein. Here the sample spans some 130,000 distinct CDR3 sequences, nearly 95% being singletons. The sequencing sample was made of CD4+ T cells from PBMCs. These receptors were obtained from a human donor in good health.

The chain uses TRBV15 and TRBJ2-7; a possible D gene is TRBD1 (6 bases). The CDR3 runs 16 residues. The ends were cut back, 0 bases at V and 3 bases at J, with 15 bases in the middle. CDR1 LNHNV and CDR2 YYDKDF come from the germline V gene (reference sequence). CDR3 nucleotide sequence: TGTGCCACCAGCAGAGATCGGTTGCAGGGGATCTACGAGCAGTACTTC. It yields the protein CATSRDRLQGIYEQYF.

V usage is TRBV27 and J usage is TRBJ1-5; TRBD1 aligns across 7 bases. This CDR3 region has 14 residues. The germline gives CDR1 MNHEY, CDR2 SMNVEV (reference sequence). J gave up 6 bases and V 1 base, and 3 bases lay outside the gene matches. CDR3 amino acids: CASSLWTGFQPQHF. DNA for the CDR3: TGTGCCAGCAGTTTATGGACAGGATTTCAGCCCCAGCATTTT.

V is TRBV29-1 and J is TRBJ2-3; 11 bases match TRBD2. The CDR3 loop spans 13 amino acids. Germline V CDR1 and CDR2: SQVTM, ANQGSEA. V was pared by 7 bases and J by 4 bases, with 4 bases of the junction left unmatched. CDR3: CSATSGKSDTQYF. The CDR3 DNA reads TGCAGCGCGACTAGCGGGAAGTCAGATACGCAGTATTTT.

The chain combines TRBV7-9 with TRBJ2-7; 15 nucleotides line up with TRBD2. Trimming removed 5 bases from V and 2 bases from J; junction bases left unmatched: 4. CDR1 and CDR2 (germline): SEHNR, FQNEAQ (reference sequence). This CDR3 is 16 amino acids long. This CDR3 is CASSPWTSGRAYEQYF. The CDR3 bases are TGTGCCAGCAGCCCCTGGACTAGCGGGAGGGCCTACGAGCAGTACTTC.

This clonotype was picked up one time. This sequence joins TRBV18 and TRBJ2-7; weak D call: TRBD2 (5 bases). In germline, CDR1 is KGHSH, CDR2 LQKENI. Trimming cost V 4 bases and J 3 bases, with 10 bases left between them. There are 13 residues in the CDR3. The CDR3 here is CASSHGKNYEQYF. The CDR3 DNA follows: TGTGCCAGCTCACACGGGAAGAACTACGAGCAGTACTTC.

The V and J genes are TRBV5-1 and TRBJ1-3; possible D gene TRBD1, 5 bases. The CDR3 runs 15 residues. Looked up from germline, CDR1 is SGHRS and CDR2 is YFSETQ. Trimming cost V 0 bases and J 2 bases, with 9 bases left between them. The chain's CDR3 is CASSLDPGTGNTIYF. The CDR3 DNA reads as TGCGCCAGCAGCTTGGACCCAGGGACTGGAAACACCATATATTTT. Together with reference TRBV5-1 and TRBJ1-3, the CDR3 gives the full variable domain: KAGVTQTPRYLIKTRGQQVTLSCSPISGHRSVSWYQQTPGQGLQFLFEYFSETQRNKGNFPGRFSGRQFSNSRSEMNVSTLELGDSALYLCASSLDPGTGNTIYFGEGSWLTVV.

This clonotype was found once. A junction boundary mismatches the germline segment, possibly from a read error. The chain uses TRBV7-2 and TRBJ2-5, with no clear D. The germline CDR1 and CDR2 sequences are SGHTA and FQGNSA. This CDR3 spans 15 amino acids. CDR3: CASSLAYVGSETQYF. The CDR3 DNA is TGTGCCAGCAGTTTAGCTTACGTGGGCTCAGAGACCCAGTACTTC.

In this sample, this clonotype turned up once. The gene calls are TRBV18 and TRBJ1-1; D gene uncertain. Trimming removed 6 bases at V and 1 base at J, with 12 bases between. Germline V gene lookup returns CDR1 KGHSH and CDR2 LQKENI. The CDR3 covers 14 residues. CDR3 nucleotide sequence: TGTGCCAGCTCCCCCCAGACTGCGAACACTGAAGCTTTCTTT. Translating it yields CASSPQTANTEAFF.